One sample yielded the 32 T cell receptor beta chains listed below, sequenced in a study of T cell clones after liver transplantation. TCRdb keeps only in-frame clones here, not all; method: immunoSEQ multiplex PCR. The top ten clones hold 2.8% of a sample with 75,000 to 95,000 clones, around four fifths of them seen once. The source material was CD4+ T cells from blood, sampled at the 22-month timepoint. These receptor sequences come from a human patient who received a liver transplant. The graft donor may be the source of some T cells.

The V and J genes are TRBV7-9 and TRBJ2-4; D possibly corresponds to TRBD1 (5 bases). Trimming cost V 6 bases and J 4 bases, with 19 bases left between them. Germline-derived CDR1 and CDR2 are SEHNR and FQNEAQ (reference sequence). The CDR3 extends over 16 amino acids. CDR3 protein: CASSTDKPFRKNIQYF. In DNA form, the CDR3 reads TGTGCCAGCAGTACGGACAAGCCTTTCCGAAAAAACATTCAGTACTTC.

The V call is TRBV6-6, the J call TRBJ2-3, with 13 bases aligning to TRBD2. The V gene end was trimmed by 5 bases and the J gene end by 1 base; junction bases not matched to a gene: 3. The CDR3 totals 16 residues. Germline-derived CDR1 and CDR2 are MNHNY and SVGAGI (reference sequence). The CDR3 DNA follows: TGTGCCAGCAGTCGAGGGACTAGCGGGGGCACAGATACGCAGTATTTT. This codes for CASSRGTSGGTDTQYF.

This clone is categorized as medium-sized. This chain uses TRBV29-1 with TRBJ2-2; D call uncertain. The length of the CDR3 is 11 residues. Germline V lookup: CDR1 SQVTM, CDR2 ANQGSEA. This CDR3 is CTTSSDGELFF. Here the CDR3 DNA reads TGCACCACGAGCTCGGACGGGGAGCTGTTTTTT.

The gene calls are TRBV10-3 and TRBJ2-5; 9 bases fit TRBD1. Unmatched junction bases numbered 11, after V lost 6 bases and J lost 0 bases. The CDR3 spans 17 residues. In germline, CDR1 is ENHRY, CDR2 SYGVKD. CDR3 loop: CAIRAGTGRRDQETQYF. The CDR3 bases are TGTGCCATCAGAGCCGGGACAGGGAGGCGTGACCAAGAGACCCAGTACTTC.

V gene TRBV9 combines with J gene TRBJ2-7; perhaps TRBD2 as D (6 bases). Germline CDR1 SGDLS, CDR2 YYNGEE. The CDR3 sequence is 15 residues long. V shed 4 bases and J shed 4 bases, with 18 bases lying between them. The CDR3 spells CASSTLGDSRYEQYF. The CDR3 nucleotides read TGTGCCAGCAGCACTCTTGGGGACTCCCGATACGAGCAGTACTTC.

This rearrangement joins TRBV11-2 to TRBJ2-2; 9 nucleotides align to TRBD1. Germline values: CDR1 SGHAT, CDR2 FQNNGV. There are 14 residues in the CDR3. V lost 6 bases, J lost 7 bases, and 6 bases stayed unmatched. The CDR3 sequence: CASRPTGGDGELFF. The CDR3 nucleotides read TGTGCCAGCAGACCCACAGGGGGCGACGGGGAGCTGTTTTTT. The full variable domain, completed using reference TRBV11-2 and TRBJ2-2, is EAGVAQSPRYKIIEKRQSVAFWCNPISGHATLYWYQQILGQGPKLLIQFQNNGVVDDSQLPKDRFSAERLKGVDSTLKIQPAKLEDSAVYLCASRPTGGDGELFFGEGSRLTVL.

This clone was seen a few times. The gene calls are TRBV6-5 and TRBJ2-2, with 8 bases lining up with TRBD1. In germline, CDR1 is MNHEY, CDR2 SVGAGI. V dropped 6 bases and J dropped 7; count of bases not matched to a gene: 10. This CDR3 is built from 15 residues. The CDR3 nucleotides are TGTGCCAGCAGCCCCCCCGGACAGGGTGGCGGGGAGCTGTTTTTT. The encoded protein is CASSPPGQGGGELFF.

The V gene is TRBV29-1, the J gene TRBJ2-5; a weak D match, TRBD1 (6 bases). The CDR3 extends over 10 amino acids. Deletions cut 6 bases from V and 10 bases from J, with 12 bases between. Germline V gives CDR1 SQVTM, CDR2 ANQGSEA. CDR3 sequence (DNA): TGCAGCGTGGTACAGGGATTCCAGTACTTC. It codes for CSVVQGFQYF.

This sequence joins TRBV6-4 and TRBJ2-3; 7 bases are a match to TRBD2. This CDR3 has 16 amino acids. V gave up 0 bases and J gave up 2 bases; unmatched junction bases: 5. In germline, CDR1 is MRHNA, CDR2 SNTAGT. CDR3 sequence: CASSDSISGNTDTQYF. DNA of the CDR3: TGTGCCAGCAGTGACTCTATCAGCGGGAACACAGATACGCAGTATTTT.

The chain uses TRBV4-2 and TRBJ2-1; D tentatively reads TRBD1 or TRBD2 (5 bases each). V lost 1 base, J lost 7 bases, and 11 bases lay in between. There are 14 residues in the CDR3. The germline V gene encodes CDR1 LGHNA and CDR2 YNFKEQ. The DNA for the CDR3 is TGTGCCAGCAGCCAAGGGGACCTTAAAAATGAGCAGTTCTTC. It yields the protein CASSQGDLKNEQFF.

CDR3: CASRRTSYFYEQYF. The CDR3, as DNA: TGTGCCAGCAGGCGGACTAGCTATTTCTACGAGCAGTACTTC. The chain links TRBV2 to TRBJ2-7, with 8 bases that match TRBD2. With 6 bases clipped from V and 3 bases from J, the junction kept 7 bases outside the gene matches. CDR1 and CDR2 from the germline V gene are SNHLY and FYNNEI. The length of the CDR3 is 14 residues.

This chain joins TRBV4-1 and TRBJ2-5; TRBD2 aligns across 9 bases. The V and J ends lost 4 bases and 5 bases, in that order; junction bases with no gene match: 14. Germline values: CDR1 MGHRA, CDR2 YSYEKL. This CDR3 comprises 17 residues. In DNA form, the CDR3 reads TGCGCCAGCAGCCCAAGATCTGGGACTAGCAAGTTGGAGACCCAGTACTTC. This sequence encodes CASSPRSGTSKLETQYF.

This clone was detected once. This chain uses TRBV19 with TRBJ2-7; perhaps TRBD1 as D (5 bases). CDR3 length equals 13 residues. CDR1 and CDR2 (germline): LNHDA, SQIVND (reference sequence). The germline V and J ends were trimmed by 5 bases and 3 bases, with 11 bases remaining between them. The CDR3 region has the DNA TGTGCCAGTAGTGTCAGGGTGAGCTACGAGCAGTACTTC. Amino acids: CASSVRVSYEQYF.

Only one count was recorded for this clone. The gene calls are TRBV2 and TRBJ1-4; D unresolved. There are 12 residues in the CDR3. Germline V gives CDR1 SNHLY, CDR2 FYNNEI. V lost 6 bases and J lost 7, with 9 bases in between. In DNA, the CDR3 is TGTGCCAGCAGAAGAAGTAGTGAAAAACTGTTTTTT. Translated: CASRRSSEKLFF.

The chain links TRBV10-3 to TRBJ1-2, with a weak D call TRBD1 (5 bases). Germline V gene sequence: CDR1 ENHRY, CDR2 SYGVKD. V gave up 3 bases and J gave up 8 bases, with 16 bases separating them. This CDR3 region has 14 residues. DNA for the CDR3: TGTGCCATCAGTGACCCCCCCGGGGACTGGGGCTACACCTTC. This gives the protein CAISDPPGDWGYTF.

This chain connects TRBV30 to TRBJ2-7; 11 positions match TRBD2. CDR1 is GTSNPN and CDR2 is SVGIG in the germline V gene (reference sequence). V trimming: 2 bases; J trimming: 7 bases; junction bases outside the gene matches: 7. The CDR3 is 14 residues long. The CDR3 is CAWSTGLAAPEQYF. The CDR3 coding sequence is TGTGCCTGGAGTACGGGACTAGCGGCCCCGGAGCAGTACTTC.

The chain employs TRBV6-1 and TRBJ1-1; D remains ambiguous. Deletions cut 3 bases from V and 5 bases from J, with 16 bases between. From germline, CDR1 is MNHNS and CDR2 SASEGT. The CDR3 sequence is 15 residues long. The CDR3 DNA follows: TGTGCCAGCAGTGACGCCACGGGTGGGAATACTGAAGCTTTCTTT. This gives the protein CASSDATGGNTEAFF.

The V gene is TRBV19, the J gene TRBJ2-3, with D unresolved. V lost 7 bases, J lost 0 bases, and 11 bases lay in between. CDR1 is LNHDA and CDR2 is SQIVND in the germline V gene (reference sequence). CDR3 length equals 14 residues. DNA for the CDR3: TGTGCCAGTACGGACCGGGCTAGCACAGATACGCAGTATTTT. This sequence encodes CASTDRASTDTQYF.

The genes are TRBV6-5 and TRBJ1-3; D gene uncertain. This CDR3 spans 16 amino acids. From germline, CDR1 is MNHEY and CDR2 SVGAGI. The V gene lost 0 bases and the J gene lost 1 base, with 10 bases spanning the gap. The CDR3 nucleotides are TGTGCCAGCAGTTACTCGCCCTGGGAGTCTGGAAACACCATATATTTT. Residues: CASSYSPWESGNTIYF.

The gene calls are TRBV7-2 and TRBJ2-7; maybe TRBD2 (5 bases). Germline loops: CDR1 SGHTA, CDR2 FQGNSA. The CDR3 has 15 amino acids. V was clipped by 1 base and J by 2 bases, with 12 bases between them. CDR3 sequence (DNA): TGTGCCAGCAGCTTAGGGGCTAGCTCGCCCTACGAGCAGTACTTC. As protein: CASSLGASSPYEQYF.

The chain is built from TRBV4-1 and TRBJ2-1, with 7 bases aligning to TRBD1. Germline V gene data show CDR1 as MGHRA and CDR2 as YSYEKL. CDR3 length equals 15 residues. Trimming removed 1 base from V and 8 bases from J; junction bases left unmatched: 8. The CDR3 DNA reads as TGCGCCAGCAGCCAAGGCGCCGGGACAGTCGATGAGCAGTTCTTC. It translates to CASSQGAGTVDEQFF.

The rearrangement joins TRBV7-3 to TRBJ1-2, with 7 nucleotides matching TRBD1. The CDR3 is made up of 15 amino acids. CDR1 SGHTA and CDR2 FQGTGA come from the germline V gene. V was pared by 5 bases and J by 6 bases, with 12 bases of the junction left unmatched. The CDR3 sequence is CASSPLNDRADGYTF. In DNA, the CDR3 is TGTGCCAGCAGCCCCCTTAACGACAGGGCCGATGGCTACACCTTC.

CDR3 region: CASVYRVGQPQHF. CDR3 nucleotides: TGTGCCAGTGTTTACAGGGTTGGTCAGCCCCAGCATTTT. This chain connects TRBV19 to TRBJ1-5, with a possible D match to TRBD1 (6 bases). V gave up 8 bases and J gave up 6 bases, with 14 bases separating them. Germline V lookup: CDR1 LNHDA, CDR2 SQIVND (reference sequence). The CDR3 contains 13 residues. Filled out from reference TRBV19 and TRBJ1-5, the complete variable domain reads DGGITQSPKYLFRKEGQNVTLSCEQNLNHDAMYWYRQDPGQGLRLIYYSQIVNDFQKGDIAEGYSVSREKKESFPLTVTSAQKNPTAFYLCASVYRVGQPQHFGDGTRLSIL.

The genes are TRBV28 and TRBJ1-1, with no clear D. The CDR3 has 11 amino acids. The germline V gene encodes CDR1 MDHEN and CDR2 SYDVKM. Trimming shortened V by 4 bases and J by 8 bases, and 8 bases separated the two germline ends. CDR3 in amino acids: CASSWVEEAFF. The CDR3 DNA reads as TGTGCCAGCAGTTGGGTTGAAGAAGCTTTCTTT.

The chain uses TRBV9 and TRBJ2-5; 11 positions agree with TRBD2. Trimming removed 4 bases from V and 2 bases from J; junction bases left unmatched: 7. The germline V gene has CDR1 SGDLS and CDR2 YYNGEE. This CDR3 has 16 residues. The CDR3 DNA is TGTGCCAGCAGCCCCGGGACTAGCGGAGCACAAGAGACCCAGTACTTC. This encodes CASSPGTSGAQETQYF.

The rearrangement joins TRBV7-9 to TRBJ2-7, with TRBD1 as a possible D gene (6 bases). The germline V and J ends were trimmed by 5 bases and 7 bases, with 21 bases remaining between them. The CDR3 is 15 residues long. CDR1 is SEHNR, CDR2 FQNEAQ, per germline (reference sequence). CDR3 DNA sequence: TGTGCCAGCAGCACCCGAATATCCCGAACAGGGGAGCAGTACTTC. Its protein is CASSTRISRTGEQYF. Based on the CDR3 plus reference TRBV7-9 and TRBJ2-7, the full variable domain is DTGVSQNPRHKITKRGQNVTFRCDPISEHNRLYWYRQTLGQGPEFLTYFQNEAQLEKSRLLSDRFSAERPKGSFSTLEIQRTEQGDSAMYLCASSTRISRTGEQYFGPGTRLTVT.

This clone has a handful of counts. V usage is TRBV27 and J usage is TRBJ1-4; weak D call: TRBD1 (6 bases). CDR1 MNHEY and CDR2 SMNVEV come from the germline V gene (reference sequence). V was shortened by 5 bases and J by 2 bases, with 15 bases between the two germline ends. The CDR3 covers 16 residues. CDR3 region: CASSHGQLTTNEKLFF. DNA of the CDR3: TGTGCCAGCAGTCACGGACAGCTAACGACTAATGAAAAACTGTTTTTT.

The chain has TRBV9 and TRBJ1-1; D remains unclear. Germline assignment: CDR1 SGDLS and CDR2 YYNGEE. The CDR3 contains 13 residues. V was clipped by 1 base and J by 4 bases, with 8 bases between them. This CDR3 reads CASSVRTGTEAFF. In DNA, the CDR3 is TGTGCCAGCAGCGTAAGGACGGGCACTGAAGCTTTCTTT.

The rearrangement links TRBV6-1 to TRBJ1-5; 11 nucleotides align to TRBD1. Germline loops: CDR1 MNHNS, CDR2 SASEGT. The ends lost 1 base at V and 3 bases at J; junction bases unmatched: 20. This CDR3 is 22 amino acids long. The CDR3 region is CASSEEGIGQGASGWNNQPQHF. CDR3 sequence (DNA): TGTGCCAGCAGTGAAGAAGGAATAGGACAGGGGGCGTCCGGCTGGAACAATCAGCCCCAGCATTTT.

CDR3 protein: CASSLESEASGYTF. In nucleotides, the CDR3 is TGTGCCAGCAGCTTGGAGAGCGAGGCGAGTGGCTACACCTTC. The gene calls are TRBV5-4 and TRBJ1-2; D gene unclear. The CDR3 runs to 14 residues. The ends were cut back, 0 bases at V and 7 bases at J, with 13 bases in the middle. The germline gives CDR1 SGHNT, CDR2 YYREEE (reference sequence).

The chain recombines TRBV11-2 with TRBJ1-2; D ambiguous. Trimming removed 3 bases from V and 0 bases from J, with 5 bases in between. This CDR3 comprises 13 residues. The germline V gene encodes CDR1 SGHAT and CDR2 FQNNGV. DNA of the CDR3: TGTGCCAGCAGCTTTGGAGCTAACTATGGCTACACCTTC. Encoded protein: CASSFGANYGYTF.

This clone ranks as large. The V and J genes are TRBV6-1 and TRBJ2-7; 9 nucleotides match TRBD2. CDR1 and CDR2 from the germline V gene are MNHNS and SASEGT. There are 13 residues in the CDR3. V was clipped by 6 bases and J by 2 bases; unmatched bases: 2. CDR3 DNA: TGTGCCAGCAGGGCTAGCGGGGCCTACGAGCAGTACTTC. Amino acid sequence: CASRASGAYEQYF.